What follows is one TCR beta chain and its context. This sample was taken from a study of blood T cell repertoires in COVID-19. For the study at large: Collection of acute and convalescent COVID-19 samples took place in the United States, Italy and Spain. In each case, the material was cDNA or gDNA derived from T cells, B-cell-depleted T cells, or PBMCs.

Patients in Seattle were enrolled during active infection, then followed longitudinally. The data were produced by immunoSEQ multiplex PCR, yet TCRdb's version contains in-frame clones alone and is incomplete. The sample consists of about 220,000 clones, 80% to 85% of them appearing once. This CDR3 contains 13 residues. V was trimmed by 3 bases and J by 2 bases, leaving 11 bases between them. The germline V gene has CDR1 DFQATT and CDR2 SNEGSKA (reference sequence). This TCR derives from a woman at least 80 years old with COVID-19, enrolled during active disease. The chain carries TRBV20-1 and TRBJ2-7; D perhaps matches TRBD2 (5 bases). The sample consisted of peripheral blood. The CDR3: CSASGGLTYEQYF. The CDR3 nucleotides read TGCAGTGCTAGTGGCGGGCTGACCTACGAGCAGTACTTC.